The following is a TCR beta chain sequence with its context. The data were taken from a study of blood T cell repertoires in COVID-19. Overall study context: Samples representing acute and convalescent COVID-19 were sourced from the United States, Italy and Spain. Sources were T cells, B-cell-depleted T cells, or PBMCs; the material itself was cDNA or gDNA.

Losses at the gene ends were 8 bases for V and 8 bases for J; bases not matched to a gene: 8. The CDR3 is 12 amino acids. CDR1 is SQVTM, CDR2 ANQGSEA, per germline. Which cohort a participant joined came from the clinical history participants gave. The table came from immunoSEQ multiplex PCR; TCRdb's copy has only in-frame clones and leaves some out. This sample carries under 300,000 clones, around 90% of them seen once, and the ten largest clones take about 6.9%. The sample comprised PBMCs or T cells enriched from blood (not recorded which). The chain is built from TRBV29-1 and TRBJ2-1; TRBD2 matches 8 bases. The sequence was obtained from a woman under 40 with acute COVID-19. CDR3 nucleotide sequence: TGCAGCATAGGACTAGCTGGGGATGAGCAGTTCTTC. It codes for CSIGLAGDEQFF.